Sequencing of this TCR beta chain was carried out in a study of OX40 agonist ivuxolimab in advanced cancers. Method: immunoSEQ multiplex PCR; TCRdb's copy keeps in-frame clones and lacks some. Of about 32,000 clones in the sample, roughly 90% were seen once. This CDR3 contains 16 residues. V was cut by 0 bases and J by 1 base, with 10 bases left in between. CDR1 is LNHNV and CDR2 is YYDKDF in the germline V gene (reference sequence). Systemic immunosuppression or autoimmune disease history was grounds to exclude patients. The material sequenced was CD4+ or CD8+ T cells sorted from blood, taken in a trial of the OX40 agonist ivuxolimab. The origin of this receptor is an adult with an advanced solid tumor such as melanoma, head and neck, liver or kidney cancer. J is TRBJ2-1 and V is TRBV15; maybe TRBD1 (7 bases). The CDR3 DNA is TGTGCCACCAGCAGAGATCCAGGGGGGTCCTACAATGAGCAGTTCTTC. Protein: CATSRDPGGSYNEQFF.